These 20 T cell receptor beta chains were all obtained from the same sample, sequenced in a study of Graves' ophthalmopathy and Graves' hyperthyroidism. For repertoire sequencing, the TCR beta CDR3 regions were amplified from RNA transcripts. First-round RT-PCR relied on HTBI primers, and a second-round multiplex PCR came next. Each CDR3 protein is one row after TCRdb ran MiXCR on the multiplex PCR reads. The repertoire holds 350,000 or so distinct CDR3 sequences, with 15% to 20% as singletons. The sample taken for sequencing was peripheral blood. These receptor sequences come from an adult man with Graves' ophthalmopathy.

This clonotype showed up many times. The rearrangement uses TRBV11-2 and TRBJ1-1; a weak D match, TRBD1 (5 bases). The length of the CDR3 is 15 residues. The germline V gene has CDR1 SGHAT and CDR2 FQNNGV. Trimming took 2 bases from V and 1 from J, leaving 11 bases between them. In DNA form, the CDR3 reads TGTGCCAGCAGCTTAACAGGCACTAGGAACACTGAAGCTTTCTTT. Its protein is CASSLTGTRNTEAFF.

This clonotype was observed a few times. This may be a read error: a much more frequent sequence differs by one nucleotide. The gene calls are TRBV7-2 and TRBJ1-6; D is unclear. This CDR3 is 14 amino acids long. Trimming took 0 bases from V and 5 from J, leaving 5 bases between them. Germline loops: CDR1 SGHTA, CDR2 FQGNSA. CDR3 DNA sequence: TGTGCCAGCAGCTTAGCGGCAGATAATTCACCCCTCCACTTT. Protein product: CASSLAADNSPLHF. The full variable domain, rest sourced from reference TRBV7-2 and TRBJ1-6, is GAGVSQSPSNKVTEKGKDVELRCDPISGHTALYWYRQSLGQGLEFLIYFQGNSAPDKSGLPSDRFSAERTGGSVSTLTIQRTQQEDSAVYLCASSLAADNSPLHFGNGTRLTVT.

This clonotype was observed many times. V gene TRBV6-5 combines with J gene TRBJ1-1; tentatively, D is TRBD1 (6 bases). V lost 7 bases to trimming and J lost 7 bases, with 16 bases between them. The CDR3 runs to 13 residues. Looked up from germline, CDR1 is MNHEY and CDR2 is SVGAGI. The CDR3 DNA reads as TGTGCCAGCAACCGTCGGACAGAGCGTGAAGCTTTCTTT. This codes for CASNRRTEREAFF.

The sample holds many counts of this clonotype. This chain uses TRBV20-1 with TRBJ1-5, with 7 positions matching TRBD1. V lost 6 bases to trimming and J lost 2 bases; unmatched junction nucleotides: 7. The V gene's germline CDR1 is DFQATT and CDR2 SNEGSKA (reference sequence). The CDR3 contains 14 residues. The CDR3 sequence is CSATRTGGNQPQHF. The CDR3 DNA reads as TGCAGTGCCACCCGAACAGGGGGCAATCAGCCCCAGCATTTT.

At least ten counts were recorded for this clonotype. The chain is built from TRBV5-1 and TRBJ2-7, with D perhaps matching TRBD1 (8 bases). Per the germline V gene, CDR1 is SGHRS and CDR2 is YFSETQ. This CDR3 has 15 amino acids. The ends were cut back, 0 bases at V and 5 bases at J, with 15 bases in the middle. This CDR3 is CASSLATGGENEQYF. CDR3 sequence (DNA): TGCGCCAGCAGCTTGGCCACAGGGGGGGAGAACGAGCAGTACTTC.

This clonotype came up many times. The chain combines TRBV12-3 or TRBV12-4 with TRBJ2-7; D unclear. The CDR3 length is 15 residues. V lost 1 base, J lost 1 base, and 11 bases lay in between. The CDR3 region is CASSLEVVGSYEQYF. The CDR3 DNA is TGTGCCAGCAGTTTAGAGGTAGTGGGGTCCTACGAGCAGTACTTC.

In regard to this clonotype: Compared with germline, one end of the junction differs, possibly owing to a read error. The chain has TRBV6-1 and TRBJ2-2; TRBD2 might be the D (5 bases). Per the germline V gene, CDR1 is MNHNS and CDR2 is SASEGT. There are 14 residues in the CDR3. CDR3 coding DNA: TGTGCCAGCACTCTTCTAGGAAACACCGGGGAGCTGTTTTTC. It translates to CASTLLGNTGELFF.

This clonotype was counted at least ten times. V is TRBV7-9 and J is TRBJ2-7; possibly TRBD2 for D (5 bases). V lost 4 bases, J lost 4 bases, and 11 bases lay in between. There are 13 residues in the CDR3. The germline V gene encodes CDR1 SEHNR and CDR2 FQNEAQ (reference sequence). The CDR3 bases are TGTGCCAGCAGCTCCCGGGATGGTTACGAGCAGTACTTC. Its protein product is CASSSRDGYEQYF.

There are many counts of this clonotype. The chain is built from TRBV20-1 and TRBJ2-7; TRBD2 matches at 13 bases. J gave up 2 bases and V 0 bases, and 1 base lay outside the gene matches. Germline V gives CDR1 DFQATT, CDR2 SNEGSKA (reference sequence). The CDR3 has 15 amino acids. The CDR3 sequence is CSAREGLAGTYEQYF. In nucleotides, the CDR3 is TGCAGTGCTAGAGAGGGACTAGCGGGGACCTACGAGCAGTACTTC.

The chain employs TRBV7-6 and TRBJ2-7; no clear D. V lost 5 bases and J lost 5, with 10 bases in between. The CDR3 totals 12 residues. Looked up from germline, CDR1 is SGHVS and CDR2 is FNYEAQ. CDR3 loop: CASSGEGNEQYF. The CDR3 nucleotides read TGTGCCAGCAGCGGGGAAGGGAACGAGCAGTACTTC.

This clonotype was picked up many times. The chain combines TRBV10-1 with TRBJ2-7; perhaps D is TRBD1 or TRBD2 (5 bases each). Trimming left V 9 bases short and J 6 bases short, with 21 bases between. The CDR3 runs to 14 residues. The germline gives CDR1 WNHNN, CDR2 SYGVQD (reference sequence). CDR3 in DNA: TGCGCCAGAATCGGGGCGGCTAGGCTGACCGAGCAGTACTTC. Amino acid sequence: CARIGAARLTEQYF.

This clonotype was seen many times. The chain links TRBV6-5 to TRBJ2-7; weak D call: TRBD1 (5 bases). The germline gives CDR1 MNHEY, CDR2 SVGAGI. This CDR3 comprises 14 residues. Trimming pared 5 bases from V and 5 bases from J, leaving 16 bases between. The CDR3: CASSPSRASHEQYF. The CDR3 region has the DNA TGTGCCAGCAGTCCTTCCAGGGCGAGCCACGAGCAGTACTTC.

This clonotype was recorded a few times. V usage is TRBV18 and J usage is TRBJ2-6; 10 positions agree with TRBD1. V was pared by 6 bases and J by 1 base, with 21 bases of the junction left unmatched. The germline gives CDR1 KGHSH, CDR2 LQKENI. CDR3 length equals 22 residues. The CDR3 DNA follows: TGTGCCAGCTCTCCGGGGACAGGGGACGGCTTTCCGGTTAGGTCTGGGGCCAACGTCCTGACTTTC. Its translation is CASSPGTGDGFPVRSGANVLTF.

This clonotype showed up many times. The V gene is TRBV11-2, the J gene TRBJ1-3; D may be TRBD1 (5 bases). This CDR3 is built from 18 residues. Germline V CDR1 and CDR2: SGHAT, FQNNGV. Trimming left V 4 bases short and J 2 bases short, with 21 bases between. In DNA, the CDR3 is TGTGCCAGCAGCTCGTTTGCCCGACCAGGGCTCACTGGAAACACCATATATTTT. It yields the protein CASSSFARPGLTGNTIYF.

This clonotype was detected many times. This rearrangement joins TRBV11-3 to TRBJ2-5; 9 nucleotides line up with TRBD1. Losses at the gene ends were 2 bases for V and 3 bases for J; bases not matched to a gene: 7. Per germline, CDR1 SGHNT and CDR2 YENEEA. There are 16 residues in the CDR3. This chain's CDR3 is CASSLSGTGREETQYF. The CDR3 nucleotides read TGTGCCAGCAGCTTAAGCGGGACAGGGAGGGAAGAGACCCAGTACTTC.

The chain links TRBV6-1 to TRBJ1-1, with 11 nucleotides matching TRBD1. CDR3 length equals 14 residues. The V and J ends lost 7 bases and 4 bases, in that order; junction bases with no gene match: 5. Germline assignment: CDR1 MNHNS and CDR2 SASEGT. The CDR3 loop is CASTGTGGSTEAFF. CDR3 nucleotide sequence: TGTGCCAGCACCGGGACAGGGGGGTCCACTGAAGCTTTCTTT.

This chain joins TRBV12-3 or TRBV12-4 and TRBJ2-5, with 14 bases that match TRBD2. The V gene end was trimmed by 3 bases and the J gene end by 1 base; junction bases not matched to a gene: 10. The CDR3 is made up of 19 amino acids. CDR3 residues: CASSFILTSGRGSQETQYF. The CDR3 nucleotides read TGTGCCAGCAGTTTTATATTGACTAGCGGGAGGGGGTCCCAAGAGACCCAGTACTTC.

This clonotype was picked up one time. The rearrangement uses TRBV6-1 and TRBJ1-2; D gene ambiguous. The V gene's germline CDR1 is MNHNS and CDR2 SASEGT. The CDR3 sequence is 15 residues long. V was clipped by 0 bases and J by 2 bases, with 10 bases between them. The CDR3 loop reads CASSEAASYNYGYTF. As DNA, the CDR3 is TGTGCCAGCAGTGAAGCAGCCTCATACAACTATGGCTACACCTTC.

This clonotype was counted many times. The chain joins TRBV4-1 to TRBJ2-7, with a possible D match to TRBD1 (6 bases). The V and J ends lost 5 bases and 2 bases respectively, with 16 bases between them. CDR1 and CDR2 from the germline V gene are MGHRA and YSYEKL. This CDR3 contains 15 residues. CDR3 amino acids: CASSYRDTVPYEQYF. CDR3 DNA sequence: TGCGCCAGCAGCTACCGGGACACCGTTCCCTACGAGCAGTACTTC.

The table lists this clonotype with many counts. This sequence joins TRBV12-3 or TRBV12-4 and TRBJ1-4; a possible D gene is TRBD1 (6 bases). CDR3 length: 15 amino acids. V lost 5 bases and J lost 1, with 11 bases in between. In DNA form, the CDR3 reads TGTGCCAGCAGTCCACAGGGCGGAACTAATGAAAAACTGTTTTTT. It encodes CASSPQGGTNEKLFF.